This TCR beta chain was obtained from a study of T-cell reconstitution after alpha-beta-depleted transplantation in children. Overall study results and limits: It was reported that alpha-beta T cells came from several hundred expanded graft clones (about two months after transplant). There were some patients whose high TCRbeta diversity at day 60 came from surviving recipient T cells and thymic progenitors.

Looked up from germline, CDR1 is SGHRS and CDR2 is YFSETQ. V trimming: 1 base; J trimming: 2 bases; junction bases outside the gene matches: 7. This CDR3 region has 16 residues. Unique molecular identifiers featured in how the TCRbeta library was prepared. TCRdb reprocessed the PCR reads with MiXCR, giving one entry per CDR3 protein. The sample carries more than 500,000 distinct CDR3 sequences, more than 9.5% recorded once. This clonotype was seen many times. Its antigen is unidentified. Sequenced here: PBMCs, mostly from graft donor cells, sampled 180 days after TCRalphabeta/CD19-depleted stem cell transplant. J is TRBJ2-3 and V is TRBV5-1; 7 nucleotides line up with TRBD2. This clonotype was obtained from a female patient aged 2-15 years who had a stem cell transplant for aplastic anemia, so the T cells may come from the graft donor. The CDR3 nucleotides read TGCGCCAGCAGCTTGTACACCGGGACTATCACAGATACGCAGTATTTT. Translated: CASSLYTGTITDTQYF.